Presented here are 30 T cell receptor beta chains from one specimen sequenced in a study of T cell repertoires in cytomegalovirus infection. These TCRs' antigens remain unknown. One entry per CDR3 protein results from TCRdb running MiXCR on the reads. The data contain 680,000 or so distinct CDR3 sequences, around 32% of them singletons. The source was cultured PBMCs, collected from culture after CMV antigen stimulation. All receptors come from a human donor in good health (CMV status not recorded). Some clones in this sample may be carry-over from other donors' samples.

This clonotype turned up a few times. The chain recombines TRBV20-1 with TRBJ1-3, with 7 bases that match TRBD1. The V and J ends lost 0 bases and 15 bases, in that order; junction bases with no gene match: 17. Germline CDR1 reads DFQATT; CDR2 reads SNEGSKA (reference sequence). The CDR3 contains 15 residues. The CDR3 nucleotides read TGCAGTGCTAGAGATTTAGGGGGGACCTCGGGACAGCCATATTTT. Its translation is CSARDLGGTSGQPYF.

This clonotype was detected only a few times. The chain carries TRBV7-8 and TRBJ2-1; TRBD1 might be the D (6 bases). The CDR3 runs 14 residues. CDR1 SGHVS and CDR2 FQNEAQ come from the germline V gene. Trimming removed 6 bases from V and 5 bases from J, with 14 bases in between. The CDR3 DNA reads as TGTGCCAGCAGTTTATCGGACAGAGACAATGAGCAGTTCTTC. Residues: CASSLSDRDNEQFF.

This clonotype appeared a few times. As DNA, the CDR3 is TGTGCCAGCAGCCACCGACAGGGGGGAGACTACGAGCAGTACTTC. It is translated as CASSHRQGGDYEQYF. The chain employs TRBV7-9 and TRBJ2-7, with 9 bases lining up with TRBD1. Germline values: CDR1 SEHNR, CDR2 FQNEAQ (reference sequence). The CDR3 covers 15 residues. V lost 5 bases to trimming and J lost 3 bases; unmatched junction nucleotides: 8.

This sequence joins TRBV5-1 and TRBJ2-7; 7 bases align to TRBD2. Germline trimming cut 3 bases from V and 4 bases from J; bases unmatched to any gene: 4. The CDR3 covers 13 residues. Germline-derived CDR1 and CDR2 are SGHRS and YFSETQ. The CDR3 sequence is CASSWSGDYEQYF. The DNA for the CDR3 is TGCGCCAGCAGCTGGAGCGGGGATTACGAGCAGTACTTC. The complete variable domain, with remaining parts taken from reference TRBV5-1 and TRBJ2-7, reads KAGVTQTPRYLIKTRGQQVTLSCSPISGHRSVSWYQQTPGQGLQFLFEYFSETQRNKGNFPGRFSGRQFSNSRSEMNVSTLELGDSALYLCASSWSGDYEQYFGPGTRLTVT.

The chain couples TRBV7-8 to TRBJ2-2, with a weak D call TRBD2 (6 bases). Germline CDR1 and CDR2: SGHVS and FQNEAQ. The CDR3 runs 13 residues. V lost 3 bases and J lost 6, with 8 bases in between. CDR3 in DNA: TGTGCCAGCAGCTTGACTAGTGCCGGGGAGCTGTTTTTT. Translated, it gives CASSLTSAGELFF.

The chain joins TRBV6-1 to TRBJ1-5; TRBD1 matches 8 bases. This CDR3 is 18 amino acids long. Germline-derived CDR1 and CDR2 are MNHNS and SASEGT. V shed 1 base and J 0 bases; nucleotides not matched to a gene: 8. The CDR3 is CASSEGRGRFISNQPQHF. CDR3 bases: TGTGCCAGCAGTGAAGGCAGGGGGCGGTTTATTAGCAATCAGCCCCAGCATTTT.

This clonotype was recorded a few times. The CDR3: CASSPSLDRRGTDTQYF. The CDR3 nucleotides read TGCGCCAGCAGCCCCTCGTTGGACAGGAGGGGTACAGATACGCAGTATTTT. The chain couples TRBV4-3 to TRBJ2-3, with a possible D match to TRBD1 (7 bases). CDR1 is LGHNA and CDR2 is YSLEER in the germline V gene. The V end lost 4 bases, the J end lost 3 bases, and 20 bases lay between the germline ends. The CDR3 extends over 17 amino acids.

The table lists this clonotype with many counts. This sequence joins TRBV28 and TRBJ1-1; the D gene is possibly TRBD1 (5 bases). The V end lost 5 bases, the J end lost 5 bases, and 15 bases lay between the germline ends. Germline CDR1 and CDR2: MDHEN and SYDVKM. This CDR3 has 14 amino acids. For the CDR3, the DNA is TGTGCCAGCAGTGTAATAGGAGGGACGACTGAAGCTTTCTTT. It specifies CASSVIGGTTEAFF.

Only a few counts were recorded for this clonotype. The rearrangement uses TRBV6-1 and TRBJ2-1; D call uncertain. Trimming took off 10 bases at V and 6 bases at J, with 10 bases between the two ends. The CDR3 loop spans 11 amino acids. Germline CDR1 MNHNS, CDR2 SASEGT. The CDR3 is CAIDLFNEQFF. In DNA form, the CDR3 reads TGTGCCATCGACCTTTTCAATGAGCAGTTCTTC.

The chain combines TRBV11-2 with TRBJ1-2, with D perhaps TRBD1 (5 bases). The V end lost 1 base, the J end lost 6 bases, and 15 bases lay between the germline ends. Germline V gene lookup returns CDR1 SGHAT and CDR2 FQNNGV. CDR3 length equals 15 residues. This CDR3 reads CASSLAPASGDGYTF. The CDR3 DNA reads as TGTGCCAGCAGCTTAGCCCCTGCGTCGGGGGATGGCTACACCTTC.

The chain combines TRBV20-1 with TRBJ2-7; the D is unclear. Germline V CDR1 and CDR2: DFQATT, SNEGSKA (reference sequence). This CDR3 spans 13 amino acids. The V and J ends lost 3 bases and 1 base respectively, with 10 bases between them. In DNA form, the CDR3 reads TGCAGTGCTAGTGTCAGAACTTCCTACGAGCAGTACTTC. Translated: CSASVRTSYEQYF.

V gene TRBV7-9 combines with J gene TRBJ2-1, with D perhaps matching TRBD1 (6 bases). The CDR3 loop spans 17 amino acids. Germline V lookup: CDR1 SEHNR, CDR2 FQNEAQ (reference sequence). Trimming shortened V by 7 bases and J by 4 bases, and 23 bases separated the two germline ends. This CDR3 reads CASTDPKTGLRYNEQFF. The DNA of the CDR3 is TGTGCCAGCACCGACCCCAAGACAGGCCTCAGATACAATGAGCAGTTCTTC.

The chain employs TRBV27 and TRBJ1-1; maybe TRBD1 (5 bases). V was trimmed by 5 bases and J by 0 bases, leaving 10 bases between them. From germline, CDR1 is MNHEY and CDR2 SMNVEV (reference sequence). CDR3 length: 14 amino acids. This chain's CDR3 is CASSQTDMNTEAFF. DNA of the CDR3: TGTGCCAGCAGTCAGACAGATATGAACACTGAAGCTTTCTTT.

This clonotype was seen many times. The rearrangement links TRBV7-2 to TRBJ2-5, with D perhaps TRBD2 (6 bases). Germline assignment: CDR1 SGHTA and CDR2 FQGNSA. This CDR3 comprises 15 residues. Trimming removed 10 bases from V and 0 bases from J, with 18 bases in between. The CDR3 loop reads CATSLQSGYQETQYF. CDR3 DNA: TGTGCCACCTCACTCCAAAGCGGGTACCAAGAGACCCAGTACTTC.

The CDR3 DNA sequence: TGTGCCAGCAGTTCCTTTAGCGGGGGCGAGCAGTACTTC. Amino acids: CASSSFSGGEQYF. The V gene is TRBV27, the J gene TRBJ2-7, with TRBD2 matching over 9 bases. The J segment lost 6 bases and the V segment lost 4 bases, leaving 4 bases of the junction unmatched. CDR3 size: 13 residues. Germline CDR1 is MNHEY and CDR2 is SMNVEV (reference sequence).

This clonotype was seen repeatedly, ten times or more. The J gene is TRBJ2-5, the V gene TRBV7-2; 10 bases are a match to TRBD2. The CDR3 contains 17 residues. V was pared by 0 bases and J by 5 bases, with 9 bases of the junction left unmatched. Looked up from germline, CDR1 is SGHTA and CDR2 is FQGNSA. CDR3 amino acids: CASSLAPSGRMRETQYF. The CDR3 nucleotides read TGTGCCAGCAGCTTAGCCCCTAGCGGGAGAATGCGGGAGACCCAGTACTTC.

The chain recombines TRBV28 with TRBJ2-5; 7 bases agree with TRBD2. Germline loops: CDR1 MDHEN, CDR2 SYDVKM. V shed 5 bases and J 3 bases; nucleotides not matched to a gene: 9. The CDR3 is 15 residues long. The CDR3 DNA reads as TGTGCCAGCAGTAATCTGGCTAGCGGAGAAGAGACCCAGTACTTC. Translating gives CASSNLASGEETQYF.

The chain is built from TRBV11-2 and TRBJ2-1, with D unclear. The CDR3 consists of 12 residues. The ends were cut back, 2 bases at V and 12 bases at J, with 11 bases in the middle. In germline, CDR1 is SGHAT, CDR2 FQNNGV. The chain's CDR3 is CASSLMGLGQFF. Written as DNA, the CDR3 is TGTGCCAGCAGCTTAATGGGGTTAGGGCAGTTCTTC.

This clonotype was counted a few times. The chain links TRBV27 to TRBJ1-4; D unresolved. This CDR3 comprises 11 residues. Germline V gives CDR1 MNHEY, CDR2 SMNVEV (reference sequence). With 5 bases removed from V and 5 bases from J, the gap between germline ends came to 3 bases. The DNA of the CDR3 is TGTGCCAGCAGTAACAATGAAAAACTGTTTTTT. Translation: CASSNNEKLFF.

Only a few counts were recorded for this clonotype. This chain connects TRBV7-6 to TRBJ2-1; 12 bases line up with TRBD2. CDR3 length: 17 amino acids. Germline V gene data show CDR1 as SGHVS and CDR2 as FNYEAQ. V dropped 1 base and J dropped 4; count of bases not matched to a gene: 5. The CDR3 region is CASSLGTSGNRYNEQFF. The DNA for the CDR3 is TGTGCCAGCAGCTTAGGGACTAGCGGGAATCGGTACAATGAGCAGTTCTTC.

This clonotype was detected many times. This chain connects TRBV6-1 to TRBJ1-2; unclear D gene. Germline lookup yields CDR1 MNHNS and CDR2 SASEGT. CDR3 size: 11 residues. Deletions cut 2 bases from V and 8 bases from J, with 6 bases between. The CDR3 spells CASSELRGYTF. The CDR3 DNA reads TGTGCCAGCAGTGAACTGAGGGGCTACACCTTC.

In its sample, this clonotype was seen a few times. V and J are TRBV2 and TRBJ1-3, with D possibly matching TRBD1 (5 bases). The germline gives CDR1 SNHLY, CDR2 FYNNEI. V lost 6 bases to trimming and J lost 3 bases, with 12 bases between them. There are 14 residues in the CDR3. CDR3 sequence: CASRPGHIGNTIYF. CDR3 in DNA: TGTGCCAGCAGGCCAGGACACATTGGAAACACCATATATTTT.

Concerning this clonotype: A read error may produce the germline difference seen at one junction end. The chain has TRBV7-2 and TRBJ2-3; TRBD2 might be the D (5 bases). This CDR3 is built from 14 residues. The V gene's germline CDR1 is SGHTA and CDR2 FQGNSA. The CDR3 loop is CDSSLQRSTDTQYF. The CDR3 DNA reads TGTGACAGCAGCTTACAGCGGAGCACAGATACGCAGTATTTT.

This clonotype was detected many times. In DNA, the CDR3 is TGTGCCAGCAGCCCCATTGGAGGGACTATCGACAATGAGCAGTTCTTC. It codes for CASSPIGGTIDNEQFF. V gene TRBV7-2 combines with J gene TRBJ2-1, with TRBD2 matching over 7 bases. CDR3 length equals 16 residues. The V and J ends lost 5 bases and 5 bases, in that order; junction bases with no gene match: 12. Germline V gene lookup returns CDR1 SGHTA and CDR2 FQGNSA.

This clonotype showed up just a few times. The chain employs TRBV6-1 and TRBJ1-3; D is uncertain. From germline, CDR1 is MNHNS and CDR2 SASEGT. V lost 0 bases to trimming and J lost 1 base, with 7 bases between them. The CDR3 runs to 15 residues. The CDR3 bases are TGTGCCAGCAGTGAAGCGCTTGGGTCTGGAAACACCATATATTTT. Encoded protein: CASSEALGSGNTIYF.

A few counts support this clonotype. V and J are TRBV6-2 or TRBV6-3 and TRBJ2-1; D gene ambiguous. Trimming took off 5 bases at V and 2 bases at J, with 4 bases between the two ends. The CDR3 extends over 12 amino acids. CDR1 and CDR2 (germline): MNHEY, SVGEGT. CDR3 protein: CASSQPYNEQFF. CDR3 nucleotide sequence: TGTGCCAGCAGTCAGCCCTACAATGAGCAGTTCTTC.

This clonotype was detected once. V is TRBV10-3 and J is TRBJ1-1; D might be TRBD1 (6 bases). The CDR3 consists of 15 residues. In germline, CDR1 is ENHRY, CDR2 SYGVKD. V was clipped by 4 bases and J by 3 bases, with 15 bases between them. The chain's CDR3 is CAISAVQGADTEAFF. DNA of the CDR3: TGTGCCATCAGTGCAGTACAGGGCGCGGACACTGAAGCTTTCTTT.

This clonotype has more than one count but fewer than ten. The chain is built from TRBV6-1 and TRBJ1-1, with 8 bases that match TRBD1. Per germline, CDR1 MNHNS and CDR2 SASEGT. Losses at the gene ends were 6 bases for V and 4 bases for J; bases not matched to a gene: 10. This CDR3 spans 15 amino acids. CDR3 amino acids: CASSNETGALTEAFF. CDR3 DNA sequence: TGTGCCAGCAGCAACGAGACAGGGGCGCTCACTGAAGCTTTCTTT.

This chain joins TRBV7-3 and TRBJ2-3; 9 positions agree with TRBD2. The CDR3 covers 16 residues. Germline V gene data show CDR1 as SGHTA and CDR2 as FQGTGA. The V segment lost 2 bases and the J segment 3 bases; nucleotides outside the gene matches: 6. The CDR3 DNA reads TGTGCCAGCAGCTTACCCACTAGCGGGCCTACAGATACGCAGTATTTT. Protein: CASSLPTSGPTDTQYF.

This chain uses TRBV12-3 or TRBV12-4 with TRBJ2-1; 7 nucleotides match TRBD1. The CDR3 runs to 15 residues. The junction had 4 bases not matched to a gene; V was cut back by 2 bases and J by 3 bases. In nucleotides, the CDR3 is TGTGCCAGCAGTTTACAGGGACAGCTCTACAATGAGCAGTTCTTC. Translated: CASSLQGQLYNEQFF.